The 8 T cell receptor beta chains given below trace back to one sample, sequenced in a study of blood T cell repertoires in COVID-19 (dated by TCRdb to 2020 to 2021). Receptors were amplified or captured by the immunoSEQ multiplex PCR assay. TCRdb retrieved this table from immuneACCESS and kept in-frame rearrangements only. Not all clones are present; in checked studies, unresolved V genes account for under half, and no reason is known for the remainder. The sample yields approximately 46,000 clones; approximately 80% were counted once. The ten largest clonotypes hold around 20% of the sample. Input material: peripheral blood. Every receptor here comes from a woman older than 75 with COVID-19, enrolled during active disease.

The chain joins TRBV19 to TRBJ2-5; 10 bases are a match to TRBD2. The V gene's germline CDR1 is LNHDA and CDR2 SQIVND (reference sequence). This CDR3 comprises 15 residues. V trimming: 4 bases; J trimming: 0 bases; junction bases outside the gene matches: 2. CDR3 sequence: CASSKREGDQETQYF. CDR3 nucleotide sequence: TGTGCCAGTAGTAAGCGGGAGGGGGACCAAGAGACCCAGTACTTC.

This chain links TRBV7-3 with TRBJ2-5; maybe TRBD2 (5 bases). The CDR3 consists of 15 residues. Germline assignment: CDR1 SGHTA and CDR2 FQGTGA. V was cut by 1 base and J by 4 bases, with 13 bases left in between. The CDR3 protein is CASSLSGTEGETQYF. CDR3 DNA sequence: TGTGCCAGCAGCTTAAGCGGCACCGAGGGAGAGACCCAGTACTTC.

The rearrangement joins TRBV2 to TRBJ2-7; D is undetermined. The CDR3 has 12 amino acids. CDR1 and CDR2 from the germline V gene are SNHLY and FYNNEI. The germline V and J ends were trimmed by 7 bases and 4 bases, with 11 bases remaining between them. CDR3 sequence reads: CASMGRDYEQYF. CDR3 DNA: TGTGCCAGCATGGGCAGAGATTACGAGCAGTACTTC.

CDR3 DNA sequence: TGCAGCGTTGAAGCGTTTGGGGGGAGGGAGCAGTACTTC. It codes for CSVEAFGGREQYF. This sequence joins TRBV29-1 and TRBJ2-7; D possibly corresponds to TRBD2 (6 bases). Trimming removed 1 base at V and 7 bases at J, with 14 bases between. CDR3 length: 13 residues. Germline V gene data show CDR1 as SQVTM and CDR2 as ANQGSEA.

The chain combines TRBV2 with TRBJ1-1, with 7 bases lining up with TRBD1. The CDR3 consists of 15 residues. Unmatched junction bases numbered 8, after V lost 7 bases and J lost 0 bases. The germline gives CDR1 SNHLY, CDR2 FYNNEI. The CDR3 spells CASTRQGIMNTEAFF. CDR3 DNA: TGTGCCAGCACGAGACAGGGTATCATGAACACTGAAGCTTTCTTT.

The V and J genes are TRBV19 and TRBJ2-3; D might be TRBD2 (6 bases). The CDR3 is 18 amino acids. Germline V CDR1 and CDR2: LNHDA, SQIVND (reference sequence). V was shortened by 3 bases and J by 0 bases, with 19 bases between the two germline ends. The CDR3 is CASSIVWDSAASTDTQYF. The CDR3 DNA reads as TGTGCCAGTAGTATTGTGTGGGACTCCGCGGCTAGCACAGATACGCAGTATTTT. Looking up the rest from reference TRBV19 and TRBJ2-3 gives the full variable domain: DGGITQSPKYLFRKEGQNVTLSCEQNLNHDAMYWYRQDPGQGLRLIYYSQIVNDFQKGDIAEGYSVSREKKESFPLTVTSAQKNPTAFYLCASSIVWDSAASTDTQYFGPGTRLTVL.

The gene calls are TRBV2 and TRBJ2-7; D is perhaps TRBD2 (6 bases). V was pared by 6 bases and J by 6 bases, with 12 bases between. From germline, CDR1 is SNHLY and CDR2 FYNNEI. The CDR3 is 12 amino acids. In DNA, the CDR3 is TGTGCCAGCAGCCGGGACTTCGGCGAGCAGTACTTC. This codes for CASSRDFGEQYF.

This chain uses TRBV19 with TRBJ2-6, with unresolved D. The V and J ends lost 6 bases and 0 bases respectively, with 6 bases between them. The CDR3 runs 14 residues. The germline gives CDR1 LNHDA, CDR2 SQIVND (reference sequence). The DNA of the CDR3 is TGTGCCAGTAGATTGAGCTCTGGGGCCAACGTCCTGACTTTC. Its protein is CASRLSSGANVLTF.